This TCR beta chain was recorded in a study of blood T cell repertoires in COVID-19. Repertoires were generated with immunoSEQ multiplex PCR, while TCRdb's copy carries only in-frame clones and drops some. The sample consists of about 370,000 clones, roughly 86% of them appearing once. The CDR3 sequence is 14 residues long. V gave up 5 bases and J gave up 6 bases; unmatched junction bases: 6. Per germline, CDR1 SGHTA and CDR2 FQGNSA. The V call is TRBV7-2, the J call TRBJ2-2, with TRBD1 matching 7 bases. The receptor was derived from a woman aged 30 to 39 with COVID-19, enrolled during active disease. What was sequenced was peripheral blood. The chain's CDR3 is CASSPYGQAGELFF. Written as DNA, the CDR3 is TGTGCCAGCAGCCCCTACGGACAGGCCGGGGAGCTGTTTTTT.